Sequencing of this T cell receptor beta chain was carried out in a study of OX40 agonist ivuxolimab in advanced cancers. The study, taken as a whole, reports: The mean number of expanded clones was higher in CD8+ T cells than in CD4+.

Clones were sequenced by immunoSEQ multiplex PCR, and TCRdb holds only the in-frame ones, with some missing. The sample has some 84,000 clones; 92% are singletons. Germline-derived CDR1 and CDR2 are SGDLS and YYNGEE. Trimming stripped 4 bases from V and 2 bases from J, with 7 bases between. The CDR3 extends over 13 amino acids. Concerning this clone: Its antigen is not known.

The sequenced sample was CD4+ or CD8+ T cells sorted from blood, obtained in a trial of the OX40 agonist ivuxolimab. The V call is TRBV9, the J call TRBJ1-5; the D is unclear. This receptor was identified in an adult with an advanced solid tumor such as melanoma, head and neck, liver or kidney cancer. In DNA, the CDR3 is TGTGCCAGCAGCACGGACGGCAATCAGCCCCAGCATTTT. Its protein product is CASSTDGNQPQHF.